This T cell receptor (beta chain) appears in the sequencing data of a study of beta chain features in type 1 diabetes. V trimming: 7 bases; J trimming: 4 bases; junction bases outside the gene matches: 8. The germline CDR1 and CDR2 sequences are SEHNR and FQNEAQ (reference sequence). The CDR3 consists of 16 residues. Of the isolated RNA, all was reverse transcribed, and so the sequenced material was expressed TCRB transcripts. Repertoires were generated with immunoSEQ multiplex PCR, while TCRdb's copy carries only in-frame clones and drops some. The sample contains about 410,000 clones, roughly 14% of which appear only once.

The sample comprised naive CD4+ T cells from blood. V and J are TRBV7-9 and TRBJ2-2; 11 positions match TRBD2. This sequence originates from a man aged 25-45 years in good health. Here the CDR3 reads CASTALAGGVTGELFF. CDR3 DNA sequence: TGTGCCAGCACCGCCCTAGCGGGGGGTGTCACCGGGGAGCTGTTTTTT.